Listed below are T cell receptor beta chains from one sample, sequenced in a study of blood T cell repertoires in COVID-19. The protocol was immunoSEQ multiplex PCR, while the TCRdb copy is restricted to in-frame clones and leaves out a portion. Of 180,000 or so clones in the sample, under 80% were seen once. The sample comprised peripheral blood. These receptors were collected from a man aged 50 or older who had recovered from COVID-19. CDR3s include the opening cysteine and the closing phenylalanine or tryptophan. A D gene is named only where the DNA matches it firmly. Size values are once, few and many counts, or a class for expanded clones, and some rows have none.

DNA: TGTGCCTGGAGTGTTGAGGCAATTTATGGCTACACCTTC
CDR3: CAWSVEAIYGYTF
J: TRBJ1-2
D: .
size: once
V: TRBV30

DNA: TGTGCCAGCAGCTCACCACAGGGGGTCTACGAGCAGTACTTC
CDR3: CASSSPQGVYEQYF
J: TRBJ2-7
D: TRBD1
size: .
V: TRBV7-2

DNA: TGTGCCAGCAGCCGACAGACAGGGGGCTCTCGGGCTTTCTTT
CDR3: CASSRQTGGSRAFF
J: TRBJ1-1
D: TRBD1
size: many
V: TRBV9

DNA: TGCAGCGTTGATCCGGGAGACCACACTGAAGCTTTCTTT
CDR3: CSVDPGDHTEAFF
J: TRBJ1-1
D: .
size: .
V: TRBV29-1

DNA: TGTGCCAGCAGCCCCTCGGGGTGGGGCACCGGGGAGCTGTTTTTT
CDR3: CASSPSGWGTGELFF
J: TRBJ2-2
D: .
size: .
V: TRBV9

DNA: TGTGCCAGTAGTACAGCCGCCGTGTTGGAGGGTCCTCGCAATGAGCAGTTCTTC
CDR3: CASSTAAVLEGPRNEQFF
J: TRBJ2-1
D: .
size: once
V: TRBV19

DNA: TGCGCCAGCAGCTTACAGGGGGTCCTAGCAACTAATGAAAAACTGTTTTTT
CDR3: CASSLQGVLATNEKLFF
J: TRBJ1-4
D: TRBD1
size: .
V: TRBV5-1

DNA: TGTGCCAGCGCCCGGGACAGGACTGATGAAAAACTGTTTTTT
CDR3: CASARDRTDEKLFF
J: TRBJ1-4
D: TRBD1
size: .
V: TRBV4-2

DNA: TGCGCCAGCAGTGAATCGAGCGGGAGGGGGGACAATGAGCAGTTCTTC
CDR3: CASSESSGRGDNEQFF
J: TRBJ2-1
D: TRBD2
size: few
V: TRBV10-1

DNA: TGCGCCAGCAGCAAATCTAGCGGGGCGCGTCTGGACATTCAGTACTTC
CDR3: CASSKSSGARLDIQYF
J: TRBJ2-4
D: TRBD2
size: .
V: TRBV4-1

DNA: TGTGCCAGCAGTTACCGAGAGAATCAGCCCCAGCATTTT
CDR3: CASSYRENQPQHF
J: TRBJ1-5
D: .
size: .
V: TRBV6-5

DNA: TGTGCCAGCAGGCCACTAGCGGGAGTGAACGAGCAGTACTTC
CDR3: CASRPLAGVNEQYF
J: TRBJ2-7
D: TRBD2
size: .
V: TRBV27